Listed here are 14 T cell receptor beta chains from one sample, sequenced in a study of cytomegalovirus exposure and HLA in healthy donors. The primer mix had 60 Vbeta and 13 Jbeta primers. The table came from immunoSEQ multiplex PCR; TCRdb's copy has only in-frame clones and leaves some out. The sample holds about 130,000 clones, over 60% seen once. Sequencing was carried out using PBMCs. The origin of the receptors is a male donor in good health and CMV-seropositive.

The chain is built from TRBV2 and TRBJ2-7; 8 nucleotides agree with TRBD1. The CDR3 contains 16 residues. The V gene's germline CDR1 is SNHLY and CDR2 FYNNEI. The V gene end was trimmed by 5 bases and the J gene end by 3 bases; junction bases not matched to a gene: 12. The CDR3 protein is CASSYQTGGMDYEQYF. CDR3 sequence (DNA): TGTGCCAGCAGTTATCAAACAGGGGGGATGGACTACGAGCAGTACTTC.

This clone was detected once. The chain carries TRBV5-1 and TRBJ2-3, with 11 nucleotides matching TRBD2. V lost 0 bases to trimming and J lost 0 bases; unmatched junction nucleotides: 12. Germline V CDR1 and CDR2: SGHRS, YFSETQ. The CDR3 has 20 amino acids. CDR3 residues: CASSLAATSGIIRSTDTQYF. In DNA form, the CDR3 reads TGCGCCAGCAGCTTGGCGGCGACTAGCGGGATCATTAGAAGCACAGATACGCAGTATTTT. The complete variable domain, with remaining parts taken from reference TRBV5-1 and TRBJ2-3, reads KAGVTQTPRYLIKTRGQQVTLSCSPISGHRSVSWYQQTPGQGLQFLFEYFSETQRNKGNFPGRFSGRQFSNSRSEMNVSTLELGDSALYLCASSLAATSGIIRSTDTQYFGPGTRLTVL.

The chain employs TRBV11-3 and TRBJ2-1; 13 positions match TRBD2. This CDR3 is 15 amino acids long. Losses at the gene ends were 5 bases for V and 9 bases for J; bases not matched to a gene: 7. Germline lookup yields CDR1 SGHNT and CDR2 YENEEA. DNA of the CDR3: TGTGCCAGCAGCATGGGACTAGCGGGAACTGGTGAGCAGTTCTTC. Amino acid sequence: CASSMGLAGTGEQFF.

The chain recombines TRBV29-1 with TRBJ2-5; 8 bases match TRBD2. This CDR3 is 13 amino acids long. Trimming took 4 bases from V and 2 from J; bases not matched to a gene: 3. Germline loops: CDR1 SQVTM, CDR2 ANQGSEA. CDR3 region: CSVVAGGQETQYF. In DNA, the CDR3 is TGCAGCGTTGTTGCGGGAGGACAAGAGACCCAGTACTTC.

The chain uses TRBV28 and TRBJ1-5; D not resolved. The germline V gene has CDR1 MDHEN and CDR2 SYDVKM. V was pared by 4 bases and J by 3 bases, with 10 bases between. The CDR3 is 14 amino acids. CDR3 DNA: TGTGCCAGCAGTTCAACCCGGGACAATCAGCCCCAGCATTTT. Translation gives CASSSTRDNQPQHF.

The V and J genes are TRBV20-1 and TRBJ2-7, with D possibly being TRBD1 (5 bases). V lost 4 bases and J 6 bases, leaving 10 bases between the germline ends. The CDR3 length is 11 residues. Looked up from germline, CDR1 is DFQATT and CDR2 is SNEGSKA (reference sequence). The CDR3 protein is CSANGGAEQYF. As DNA, the CDR3 is TGCAGTGCTAACGGTGGGGCCGAGCAGTACTTC.

The gene calls are TRBV5-4 and TRBJ1-5; possibly TRBD1 for D (5 bases). This CDR3 contains 15 residues. V lost 3 bases and J 0 bases, leaving 10 bases between the germline ends. The germline gives CDR1 SGHNT, CDR2 YYREEE (reference sequence). CDR3 residues: CASSWGGDSNQPQHF. The CDR3 region has the DNA TGTGCCAGCAGCTGGGGCGGGGATAGCAATCAGCCCCAGCATTTT. The full variable domain, in which reference TRBV5-4 and TRBJ1-5 provide the parts outside the CDR3, is ETGVTQSPTHLIKTRGQQVTLRCSSQSGHNTVSWYQQALGQGPQFIFQYYREEENGRGNFPPRFSGLQFPNYSSELNVNALELDDSALYLCASSWGGDSNQPQHFGDGTRLSIL.

This clone was observed a few times. The chain is built from TRBV7-8 and TRBJ2-7; possibly TRBD1 for D (5 bases). The CDR3 is 13 amino acids. Germline V gene data show CDR1 as SGHVS and CDR2 as FQNEAQ. Trimming pared 3 bases from V and 4 bases from J, leaving 10 bases between. CDR3 loop: CASSLRQGYEQYF. Here the CDR3 DNA reads TGTGCCAGCAGCTTGCGTCAGGGATACGAGCAGTACTTC. The variable domain in full, with the rest retrieved from reference TRBV7-8 and TRBJ2-7, is GAGVSQSPRYKVAKRGQDVALRCDPISGHVSLFWYQQALGQGPEFLTYFQNEAQLDKSGLPSDRFFAERPEGSVSTLKIQRTQQEDSAVYLCASSLRQGYEQYFGPGTRLTVT.

The gene calls are TRBV2 and TRBJ2-3; possibly TRBD1 for D (5 bases). Deletions cut 1 base from V and 5 bases from J, with 10 bases between. The CDR3 consists of 14 residues. The germline V gene has CDR1 SNHLY and CDR2 FYNNEI. CDR3 amino acids: CASSEDSGLDTQYF. The CDR3 coding sequence is TGTGCCAGCAGTGAAGATTCAGGGCTAGATACGCAGTATTTT. Based on the CDR3 plus reference TRBV2 and TRBJ2-3, the full variable domain is EPEVTQTPSHQVTQMGQEVILRCVPISNHLYFYWYRQILGQKVEFLVSFYNNEISEKSEIFDDQFSVERPDGSNFTLKIRSTKLEDSAMYFCASSEDSGLDTQYFGPGTRLTVL.

Details on this clone: This sample also contains other DNA sequences that code for the same CDR3. The V call is TRBV29-1, the J call TRBJ2-1; 7 bases align to TRBD2. Germline V gene sequence: CDR1 SQVTM, CDR2 ANQGSEA. The CDR3 contains 13 residues. The V and J ends lost 6 bases and 4 bases, in that order; junction bases with no gene match: 6. The CDR3: CSVQRGSYNEQFF. The DNA for the CDR3 is TGCAGCGTCCAGCGGGGCTCATACAATGAGCAGTTCTTC.

The chain combines TRBV2 with TRBJ1-1, with D possibly matching TRBD1 (5 bases). Germline lookup yields CDR1 SNHLY and CDR2 FYNNEI. The CDR3 spans 14 residues. Trimming pared 8 bases from V and 3 bases from J, leaving 16 bases between. The DNA of the CDR3 is TGTGCCAGCGGCCGGGGTTCGGGGGACACTGAAGCTTTCTTT. As protein: CASGRGSGDTEAFF.

The chain links TRBV30 to TRBJ1-1; 8 bases match TRBD1. From germline, CDR1 is GTSNPN and CDR2 SVGIG (reference sequence). J gave up 8 bases and V 4 bases, and 6 bases lay outside the gene matches. CDR3 length: 12 residues. For the CDR3, the DNA is TGTGCCTGGAACCCAGGACAGGGAGAAGCTTTCTTT. It is translated as CAWNPGQGEAFF.

This sequence joins TRBV19 and TRBJ2-7, with D hard to call. The CDR3 contains 13 residues. With 2 bases removed from V and 7 bases from J, the gap between germline ends came to 12 bases. Germline V lookup: CDR1 LNHDA, CDR2 SQIVND (reference sequence). CDR3 DNA sequence: TGTGCCAGTAGTATAACAACACTGAGGGAGCAGTACTTC. Translating gives CASSITTLREQYF.

This clone showed up just a few times. J is TRBJ2-5 and V is TRBV9; 8 nucleotides match TRBD2. CDR1 and CDR2 (germline): SGDLS, YYNGEE. The CDR3 is made up of 16 amino acids. V shed 0 bases, J shed 2 bases, and the junction held 6 bases outside the gene matches. The CDR3 loop is CASSVGVSGAQETQYF. The CDR3 DNA is TGTGCCAGCAGCGTAGGAGTTAGCGGGGCTCAAGAGACCCAGTACTTC.